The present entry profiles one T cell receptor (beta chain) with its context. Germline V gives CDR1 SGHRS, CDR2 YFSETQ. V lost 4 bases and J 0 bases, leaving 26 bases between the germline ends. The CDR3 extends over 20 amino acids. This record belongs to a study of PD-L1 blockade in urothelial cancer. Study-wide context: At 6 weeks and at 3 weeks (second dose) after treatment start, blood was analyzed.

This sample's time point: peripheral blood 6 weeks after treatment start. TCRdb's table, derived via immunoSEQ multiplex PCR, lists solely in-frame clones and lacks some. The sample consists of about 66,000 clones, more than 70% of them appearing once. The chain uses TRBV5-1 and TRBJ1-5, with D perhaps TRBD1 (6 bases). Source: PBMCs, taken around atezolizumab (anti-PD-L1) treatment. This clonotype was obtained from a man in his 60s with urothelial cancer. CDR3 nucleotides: TGCGCCAGCAGCGACACTTCCCCACAGGGTGGAGATTATAGCAATCAGCCCCAGCATTTT. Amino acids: CASSDTSPQGGDYSNQPQHF.